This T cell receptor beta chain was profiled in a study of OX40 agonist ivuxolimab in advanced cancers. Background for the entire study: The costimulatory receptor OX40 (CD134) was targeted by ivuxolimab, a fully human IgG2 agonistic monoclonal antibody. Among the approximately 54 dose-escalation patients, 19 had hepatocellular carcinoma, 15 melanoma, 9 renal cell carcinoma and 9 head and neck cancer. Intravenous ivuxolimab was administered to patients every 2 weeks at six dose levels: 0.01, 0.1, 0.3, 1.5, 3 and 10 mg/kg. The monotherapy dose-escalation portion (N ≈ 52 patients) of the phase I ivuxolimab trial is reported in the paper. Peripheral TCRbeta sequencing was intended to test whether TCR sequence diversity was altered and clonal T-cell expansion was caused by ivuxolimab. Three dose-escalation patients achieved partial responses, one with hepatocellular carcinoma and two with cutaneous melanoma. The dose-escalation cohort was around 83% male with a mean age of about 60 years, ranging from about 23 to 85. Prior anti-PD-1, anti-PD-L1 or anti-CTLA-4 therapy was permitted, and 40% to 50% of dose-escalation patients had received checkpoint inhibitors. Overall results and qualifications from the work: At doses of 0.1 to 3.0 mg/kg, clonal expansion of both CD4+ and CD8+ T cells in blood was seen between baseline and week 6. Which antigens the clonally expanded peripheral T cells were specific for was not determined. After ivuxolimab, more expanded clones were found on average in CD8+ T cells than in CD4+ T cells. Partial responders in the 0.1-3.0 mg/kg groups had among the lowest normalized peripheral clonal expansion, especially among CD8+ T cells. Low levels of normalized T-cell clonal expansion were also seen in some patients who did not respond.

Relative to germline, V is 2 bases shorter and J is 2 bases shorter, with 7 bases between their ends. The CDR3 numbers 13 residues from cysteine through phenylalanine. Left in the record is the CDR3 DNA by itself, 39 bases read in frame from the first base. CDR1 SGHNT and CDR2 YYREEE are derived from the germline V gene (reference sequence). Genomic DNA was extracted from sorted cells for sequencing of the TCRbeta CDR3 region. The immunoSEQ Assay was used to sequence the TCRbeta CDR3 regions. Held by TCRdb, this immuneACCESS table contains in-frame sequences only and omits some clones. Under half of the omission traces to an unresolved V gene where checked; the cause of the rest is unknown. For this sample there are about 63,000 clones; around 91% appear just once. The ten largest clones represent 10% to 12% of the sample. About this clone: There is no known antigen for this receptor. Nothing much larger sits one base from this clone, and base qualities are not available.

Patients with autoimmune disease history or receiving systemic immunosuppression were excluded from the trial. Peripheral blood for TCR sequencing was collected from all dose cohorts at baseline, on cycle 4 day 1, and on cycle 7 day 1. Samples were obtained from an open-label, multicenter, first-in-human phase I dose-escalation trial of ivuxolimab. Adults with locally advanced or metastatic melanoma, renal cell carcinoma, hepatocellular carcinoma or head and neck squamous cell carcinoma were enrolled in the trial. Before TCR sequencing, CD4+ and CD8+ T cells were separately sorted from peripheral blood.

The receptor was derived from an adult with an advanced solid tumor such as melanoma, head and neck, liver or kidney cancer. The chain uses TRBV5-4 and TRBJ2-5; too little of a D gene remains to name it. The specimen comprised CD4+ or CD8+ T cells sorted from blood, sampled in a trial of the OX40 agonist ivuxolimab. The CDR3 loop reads CASSFDFQETQYF. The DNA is TGTGCCAGCAGCTTCGACTTTCAAGAGACCCAGTACTTC.